This entry concerns a single TCR beta chain. No antigen is known for it. No base quality values were provided; no much bigger clone lies one nucleotide off. Ficoll-Paque density gradient centrifugation was the method used to isolate PBMCs. Reading the germline V gene (reference sequence) gives CDR1 SEHNR and CDR2 FQNEAQ. The CDR3 goes from the cysteine to the phenylalanine over 14 residues. The only DNA kept is the CDR3, 42 bases in frame from the first base. V is shortened by 5 bases, J by 7 bases, and the region joining them spans 17 bases. The sample was run on an Illumina NovaSeq 6000. cDNA libraries for TCRalpha and TCRbeta were prepared by 5'RACE using constant-segment primers, with sample barcodes and unique molecular identifiers added. RNA was extracted from every sample with Trizol reagent. Library amplification was performed in two PCR steps, and a second sample barcode and Illumina TruSeq adapters were introduced in the second step. Libraries were sequenced on an Illumina NovaSeq with 2 x 150 bp paired-end reads. The study's own analysis went as follows. The reads were demultiplexed and collapsed into UMI-guided consensus sequences using migec v1.2.7. Using mixcr v2.1.11, the UMI consensuses were aligned to TRA and TRB V and J templates and assembled into clonotypes. Expanded or contracted clonotypes were those called significant by both edgeR and NoisET, with noise models trained on biological replicates. edgeR calls used a false discovery rate-adjusted p below 0.01 and a log2 fold-change threshold of 1. PCA with hierarchical clustering of max-normalized trajectories of the 1000 most abundant clonotypes was used as exploratory dynamics analysis. Each responding clone was given a CD4 or CD8 phenotype based on the CD4+ and CD8+ repertoires, which had been sequenced separately. TCRdb reprocessing: public reads trimmed at Q25 with fastp, clones called with MiXCR, in-frame beta chains kept. Rows are combined by CDR3 protein, so each entry shows the most common genes and DNA. These V and J calls derive from TCRdb rather than the authors' analysis. The sample table shows roughly 140,000 distinct CDR3 sequences, and 14% are seen once. The ten largest account for 28% of the sample.

This sample stems from a study of T-cell memory formation after mild COVID-19 (dated by TCRdb to about 2021). Regarding the study in general: TCR sequence clusters from the two donors were found to be largely donor specific. In a couple of donors, T-cell clones that expanded and contracted after mild COVID-19 were tracked by sequencing TCRalpha and TCRbeta repertoires over time. The cohort comprised two young, previously healthy adult volunteers, one female and one male. General findings and caveats noted by the study authors: Only a couple of mild cases were covered in the study, and larger cohorts including severe cases with pre-infection samples were considered necessary. Clones contracting from day 15 to 85 had balanced CD4/CD8 phenotypes, while a second wave expanding from day 15 to 37 was biased towards CD4+. The second-wave clones that peaked on day 37 were not confirmed to be SARS-CoV-2 specific. Some responding clones were detected in pre-infection memory, which suggested that pre-existing cross-reactive memory T cells had joined the SARS-CoV-2 response. Contracting CD4+ clones turned up mainly in the CM and EM memory subsets, whereas EMRA was where CD8+ clones were enriched.

The TCR originated in an adult woman who had mild COVID-19 (a few samples of this study predate the infection). The sample titles of this study are shuffled in the database, so cell type and time point are left out; the donor was told from shared clones. The chain employs TRBV7-9 and TRBJ1-2; the D segment could be TRBD1, given 6 matching bases. Specimen: PBMCs or a T cell subset sorted from them (not recorded which). The nucleotides read TGTGCCAGCAGCCCAGTGTCCGGGGGCGGTGGCTACACCTTC. It specifies CASSPVSGGGGYTF. The reference TRBV7-9 and TRBJ1-2 proteins fill in what lies around the CDR3, so the full variable domain reads DTGVSQNPRHKITKRGQNVTFRCDPISEHNRLYWYRQTLGQGPEFLTYFQNEAQLEKSRLLSDRFSAERPKGSFSTLEIQRTEQGDSAMYLCASSPVSGGGGYTFGSGTRLTVV.